A selection of T cell receptor beta chains follows, all from one sample in a study of response to subunit inactivated influenza vaccine. TCRdb fed the RT-PCR reads into MiXCR, producing one record per CDR3 protein. The sample lists 530,000 or so distinct CDR3 sequences; about 25% were seen once. The material was CD4+ T cells sorted from PBMCs, obtained more than 4 days after vaccination. These receptors all stem from a man aged 45-60 years who received an inactivated influenza vaccine. Each CDR3 is given with its conserved first and last residue. D genes are given only for firm matches. Not all rows give a size; the values are once, few, many and, for expanded clones, a class.

clone size,V gene,J gene,D gene,CDR3 protein,CDR3 DNA
few,TRBV30,TRBJ1-6,.,CAWSSNSPLHF,TGTGCCTGGAGTAGTAATTCACCCCTCCACTTT
.,TRBV20-1,TRBJ1-2,.,CSARVSQGHSGYTF,TGCAGTGCTAGAGTGTCGCAGGGGCACTCTGGCTACACCTTC
.,TRBV28,TRBJ2-1,.,CASAREFEQFF,TGTGCCAGCGCGCGAGAGTTTGAGCAGTTCTTC
few,TRBV6-1,TRBJ1-2,.,CARNSSGGHYGYTF,TGTGCCAGGAACTCAAGTGGGGGGCACTATGGCTACACCTTC
few,TRBV7-9,TRBJ1-1,.,CASSLAGGGFEAFF,TGTGCCAGCAGCTTAGCGGGAGGGGGTTTTGAAGCTTTCTTT
.,TRBV23-1,TRBJ1-1,.,CASKGRSATEAFF,TGCGCCAGCAAGGGCCGTTCGGCCACTGAAGCTTTCTTT
.,TRBV12-3/TRBV12-4,TRBJ1-6,.,CASRFRDPNSPLHF,TGTGCCAGCAGATTCCGGGACCCCAATTCACCCCTCCACTTT
.,TRBV7-2,TRBJ2-7,.,CASSPDSTTYEQYF,TGTGCCAGCAGCCCAGACTCGACTACCTACGAGCAGTACTTC
few,TRBV11-2,TRBJ2-5,.,CASSPGQLSQETQYF,TGTGCCAGCAGCCCTGGACAGCTGTCCCAAGAGACCCAGTACTTC
.,TRBV14,TRBJ1-4,.,CASSRGAREKLFF,TGTGCCAGCAGCCGGGGGGCGCGCGAAAAACTGTTTTTT
.,TRBV15,TRBJ2-1,.,CATSRDLGVGYNEQFF,TGTGCCACCAGCAGAGATCTAGGGGTCGGATACAATGAGCAGTTCTTC
.,TRBV21-1,TRBJ2-2,.,CASSKKRLAGPNTGELFF,TGTGCCAGCAGCAAAAAACGACTAGCGGGGCCGAACACCGGGGAGCTGTTTTTT
.,TRBV6-4,TRBJ1-5,.,CALRRGENQPQHF,TGTGCCCTAAGGCGAGGAGAGAATCAGCCCCAGCATTTT
few,TRBV10-3,TRBJ2-7,TRBD2,CAISPSGRSTYEQYF,TGTGCCATCAGTCCCAGCGGGAGGTCAACCTACGAGCAGTACTTC
many,TRBV7-2,TRBJ2-3,TRBD2,CASRRELAQSTDTQYF,TGTGCCAGCAGGCGTGAACTAGCGCAAAGCACAGATACGCAGTATTTT
.,TRBV12-3/TRBV12-4,TRBJ1-1,.,CASRPNTGRTEAFF,TGTGCCAGCAGGCCCAACACGGGGCGGACTGAAGCTTTCTTT
.,TRBV7-8,TRBJ2-1,TRBD1,CASSQDRLRYNEQFF,TGTGCCAGCAGCCAGGACAGGCTTCGATACAATGAGCAGTTCTTC
few,TRBV12-3/TRBV12-4,TRBJ1-5,TRBD1,CASSPTGALEPQHF,TGTGCCAGCAGTCCGACAGGGGCCCTGGAGCCCCAGCATTTT
.,TRBV28,TRBJ2-2,TRBD1,CASSGLPGQGNTGELFF,TGTGCCAGCAGTGGTCTTCCGGGACAGGGAAACACCGGGGAGCTGTTTTTT
.,TRBV2,TRBJ2-5,.,CASSEEGKTQYF,TGTGCCAGCAGTGAGGAGGGAAAGACCCAGTACTTC
few,TRBV6-5,TRBJ1-6,TRBD1,CASSSTGVNSPLHF,TGTGCCAGCAGTTCAACAGGGGTTAATTCACCCCTCCACTTT
.,TRBV27,TRBJ2-2,.,CASSFLAGRNTGELFF,TGTGCCAGCAGTTTCTTGGCAGGGAGGAACACCGGGGAGCTGTTTTTT
few,TRBV5-1,TRBJ2-3,TRBD2,CASRLAGGSTDTQYF,TGCGCCAGCAGGCTTGCCGGGGGGAGCACAGATACGCAGTATTTT
.,TRBV9,TRBJ2-5,TRBD1,CASSVEQGTTQYF,TGTGCCAGCAGCGTAGAACAGGGGACCACCCAGTACTTC
.,TRBV7-6,TRBJ2-2,.,CASSLVTGTGELFF,TGTGCCAGCAGCTTAGTTACAGGGACCGGGGAGCTGTTTTTT
.,TRBV12-3/TRBV12-4,TRBJ1-5,.,CASSPTDYSNQPQHF,TGTGCCAGCAGCCCGACAGACTATAGCAATCAGCCCCAGCATTTT
few,TRBV7-9,TRBJ2-7,.,CASSLEVRAEQYF,TGTGCCAGCAGCTTAGAGGTCAGGGCCGAGCAGTACTTC
.,TRBV7-2,TRBJ2-3,.,CASSSQTRIVTDTQYF,TGTGCCAGCAGCTCACAGACTAGAATCGTCACAGATACGCAGTATTTT
few,TRBV20-1,TRBJ2-5,.,CSARDDRETQYF,TGCAGTGCTAGAGACGATCGTGAGACCCAGTACTTC
.,TRBV6-1,TRBJ1-6,.,CASRLTAYNSPLHF,TGTGCCAGCAGATTGACAGCGTATAATTCACCCCTCCACTTT
.,TRBV15,TRBJ1-6,TRBD1,CATSRDRAQGVSPLHF,TGTGCCACCAGCAGAGACAGGGCGCAGGGGGTTTCACCCCTCCACTTT
few,TRBV5-1,TRBJ2-3,.,CASTTGGTVTDTQYF,TGCGCCAGCACCACTGGAGGAACGGTGACAGATACGCAGTATTTT
.,TRBV4-2,TRBJ1-2,.,CASSPISPVLGGYTF,TGTGCCAGCAGCCCTATATCCCCGGTACTAGGTGGCTACACCTTC
few,TRBV6-2/TRBV6-3,TRBJ2-5,TRBD2,CASSLTSFRTSGRGETQYF,TGTGCCAGCAGCCTAACTTCTTTCCGGACTAGCGGGAGAGGAGAGACCCAGTACTTC
.,TRBV5-5,TRBJ2-1,.,CASSPWAGYNEQFF,TGTGCCAGCAGCCCCTGGGCCGGATACAATGAGCAGTTCTTC
few,TRBV28,TRBJ2-3,.,CASSLSGLKFDTQYF,TGTGCCAGCAGTTTATCGGGTTTGAAGTTCGATACGCAGTATTTT
.,TRBV4-3,TRBJ1-1,.,CASSQMGGLLSTEAFF,TGCGCCAGCAGTCAGATGGGAGGACTCCTTTCCACTGAAGCTTTCTTT
.,TRBV20-1,TRBJ2-3,TRBD2,CSASDGTSGRGDTQYF,TGCAGTGCTTCAGACGGTACTAGCGGGAGGGGAGATACGCAGTATTTT
.,TRBV29-1,TRBJ2-3,TRBD1,CSVKTGFFTDTQYF,TGCAGCGTGAAGACAGGGTTTTTCACAGATACGCAGTATTTT
once,TRBV10-2,TRBJ2-7,.,CASSEVDSPYEQYF,TGCGCCAGCAGTGAAGTAGACAGCCCCTACGAGCAGTACTTC
.,TRBV7-2,TRBJ1-2,.,CASSLSLEGYTF,TGTGCCAGCAGCTTATCCCTTGAGGGCTACACCTTC
few,TRBV20-1,TRBJ1-5,.,CSAQPATQPQHF,TGCAGTGCCCAACCGGCCACACAGCCCCAGCATTTT
.,TRBV20-1,TRBJ1-1,TRBD1,CSASRPRQGMNTEAFF,TGCAGTGCTAGTCGCCCCCGACAGGGGATGAACACTGAAGCTTTCTTT
.,TRBV5-1,TRBJ2-5,.,CASSSDAGQETQYF,TGCGCCAGCAGTTCGGACGCAGGGCAAGAGACCCAGTACTTC
few,TRBV20-1,TRBJ2-5,TRBD2,CSLTSGGKETQYF,TGCAGTCTCACTAGCGGGGGCAAAGAGACCCAGTACTTC
few,TRBV20-1,TRBJ2-7,.,CSARDPTGSGSEQYF,TGCAGTGCTAGAGACCCAACAGGGTCGGGGAGCGAGCAGTACTTC
.,TRBV7-9,TRBJ2-7,.,CASSLASRYYEQYF,TGTGCCAGCAGCTTAGCGTCACGGTACTACGAGCAGTACTTC
few,TRBV12-3/TRBV12-4,TRBJ1-5,.,CASSLRPQPQHF,TGTGCCAGCAGTTTAAGGCCTCAGCCCCAGCATTTT
.,TRBV28,TRBJ2-1,.,CASSLDNNEQFF,TGTGCCAGCAGTTTAGATAACAATGAGCAGTTCTTC
.,TRBV7-2,TRBJ2-7,.,CASSTPTDRHTYEQYF,TGTGCCAGCAGCACCCCAACAGACAGGCACACCTACGAGCAGTACTTC
few,TRBV7-6,TRBJ2-3,.,CASSILRRTASTDTQYF,TGTGCCAGCAGCATACTACGAAGGACAGCTAGCACAGATACGCAGTATTTT
few,TRBV7-2,TRBJ1-1,TRBD1,CASRGTGGFLEAFF,TGTGCCAGCAGAGGGACAGGGGGATTTCTTGAAGCTTTCTTT
once,TRBV28,TRBJ1-4,.,CASSPTGGDEKLFF,TGTGCCAGCAGTCCGACCGGCGGGGATGAAAAACTGTTTTTT
few,TRBV20-1,TRBJ2-7,TRBD2,CSAQSLLKREKYEQYF,TGCAGTGCTCAGTCCCTACTGAAGCGGGAGAAATACGAGCAGTACTTC
few,TRBV7-8,TRBJ2-7,.,CASSLPSVRGYEQYF,TGTGCCAGCAGCTTACCTAGCGTACGCGGTTACGAGCAGTACTTC
.,TRBV4-3,TRBJ2-3,.,CASSQEWRQGTDTQYF,TGCGCCAGCAGCCAAGAATGGCGCCAGGGCACAGATACGCAGTATTTT
.,TRBV10-3,TRBJ2-7,.,CAISDGITYEQYF,TGTGCCATCAGTGACGGAATAACCTACGAGCAGTACTTC
many,TRBV29-1,TRBJ2-3,TRBD1,CSVVGQGVWTDTQYF,TGCAGCGTGGTGGGACAGGGGGTCTGGACAGATACGCAGTATTTT
few,TRBV29-1,TRBJ2-7,.,CSVASGAHEQYF,TGCAGCGTTGCGTCAGGGGCCCACGAGCAGTACTTC
few,TRBV20-1,TRBJ1-1,TRBD1,CSAQTGMNTEAFF,TGCAGTGCCCAGACAGGGATGAACACTGAAGCTTTCTTT